The clone carrying this T cell receptor (beta chain) was picked up a small number of times. Its antigen remains unidentified. The PCR ran on 60 Vbeta and 13 Jbeta primers. The method was immunoSEQ multiplex PCR; TCRdb's version includes in-frame clones alone and lacks a portion of them. The sample consists of about 110,000 clones, approximately 82% of them appearing once. The data belong to a study of cytomegalovirus exposure and HLA in healthy donors. Across the whole study: From donors who were HLA-typed, an early data release held 70 million to 90 million unique TCRs. Within the Caucasian-associated ancestry cluster were roughly 79% of the roughly 400 genotyped donors.

At collection, donors were nominally healthy, but unrecorded immune exposures were probable. Whole-study findings and limits: There were some V segments, including TRBV6-2 and TRBV6-3, excluded as indistinguishable.

CDR3 length equals 14 residues. Germline CDR1 is SGDLS and CDR2 is YYNGEE. After removal of 4 bases from V and 3 bases from J, the junction contained 4 bases not matched to a gene. Specimen: PBMCs. This TCR came from a man younger than 45 in good health and CMV-seropositive. The chain uses TRBV9 and TRBJ1-2; TRBD1 agrees at 9 bases. The CDR3 reads CASSLRTGDYGYTF. The CDR3 nucleotides are TGTGCCAGCAGCCTACGGACAGGGGACTATGGCTACACCTTC.